The 28 T cell receptor beta chains below come from one sample, sequenced in a study of read filtering for tumor transcriptome and immune sequencing. Molecular barcoded adaptors covering alpha/delta and beta/gamma chains were used on about 0.4 ug RNA. TCRdb independently ran MiXCR on the reads; one entry per CDR3 protein. The sample contains about 50,000 distinct CDR3 sequences, roughly a fifth of which appear only once. Sequenced material: a population of CD138-negative cells sorted from bone marrow. The source is a donor aged 40 or over with multiple myeloma.

This chain connects TRBV29-1 to TRBJ2-5, with 7 bases lining up with TRBD1. The V and J ends lost 4 bases and 5 bases, in that order; junction bases with no gene match: 13. The CDR3 loop spans 15 amino acids. In germline, CDR1 is SQVTM, CDR2 ANQGSEA. The CDR3 region is CSVGSVLGRGETQYF. DNA of the CDR3: TGCAGCGTTGGGAGTGTCCTCGGCAGGGGGGAGACCCAGTACTTC. Full variable domain (rest looked up from reference TRBV29-1 and TRBJ2-5): SAVISQKPSRDICQRGTSLTIQCQVDSQVTMMFWYRQQPGQSLTLIATANQGSEATYESGFVIDKFPISRPNLTFSTLTVSNMSPEDSSIYLCSVGSVLGRGETQYFGPGTRLLVL.

This clonotype was found a few times. This chain connects TRBV5-1 to TRBJ1-3; D possibly corresponds to TRBD1 (6 bases). The CDR3 totals 16 residues. V dropped 2 bases and J dropped 3 bases, with 15 bases sitting between them. Germline CDR1 is SGHRS and CDR2 is YFSETQ. The CDR3 DNA reads as TGCGCCAGCAGCTTCGCCGGGGGCCAATTTGGAAACACCATATATTTT. Protein product: CASSFAGGQFGNTIYF.

This clonotype was detected ten times or more. The chain combines TRBV12-3 or TRBV12-4 with TRBJ1-5; a weak D match, TRBD1 (6 bases). The CDR3 sequence is 15 residues long. The V end lost 1 base, the J end lost 7 bases, and 14 bases lay between the germline ends. CDR3 nucleotide sequence: TGTGCCAGCAGTTTAGACGGGATGGGGGGCCAGCCCCAGCATTTT. Translating it yields CASSLDGMGGQPQHF.

This clonotype has at least ten counts. The J gene is TRBJ1-1, the V gene TRBV3-1, with a weak D call TRBD1 (5 bases). CDR1 is LGHDT and CDR2 is YNNKEL in the germline V gene (reference sequence). This CDR3 spans 14 amino acids. V was cut by 2 bases and J by 6 bases, with 13 bases left in between. CDR3: CASSQRGPTPEAFF. In DNA, the CDR3 is TGTGCCAGCAGCCAAAGGGGTCCTACTCCTGAAGCTTTCTTT.

This clonotype has ten or more counts. The rearrangement uses TRBV6-1 and TRBJ2-1; TRBD2 matches at 13 bases. The CDR3 extends over 15 amino acids. Per germline, CDR1 MNHNS and CDR2 SASEGT. J was trimmed by 8 bases and V by 10 bases; bases with no gene match: 11. The CDR3 reads CAIGWTSGRGDEQFF. CDR3 DNA sequence: TGTGCCATCGGATGGACTAGCGGGAGAGGCGATGAGCAGTTCTTC.

The chain recombines TRBV29-1 with TRBJ2-1; D might be TRBD2 (6 bases). The CDR3 extends over 14 amino acids. Germline assignment: CDR1 SQVTM and CDR2 ANQGSEA. Trimming shortened V by 6 bases and J by 0 bases, and 12 bases separated the two germline ends. The CDR3 sequence: CSVPLASSYNEQFF. The CDR3 coding sequence is TGCAGCGTCCCTCTAGCGAGCTCCTACAATGAGCAGTTCTTC.

This clonotype came up many times. This chain connects TRBV18 to TRBJ2-5; D ambiguous. Trimming removed 4 bases at V and 5 bases at J, with 5 bases between. The CDR3 is made up of 11 amino acids. Germline V gene lookup returns CDR1 KGHSH and CDR2 LQKENI. In DNA, the CDR3 is TGTGCCAGCTCACTGCTGGAGACCCAGTACTTC. It specifies CASSLLETQYF. Supplemented by reference TRBV18 and TRBJ2-5, the full variable domain reads NAGVMQNPRHLVRRRGQEARLRCSPMKGHSHVYWYRQLPEEGLKFMVYLQKENIIDESGMPKERFSAEFPKEGPSILRIQQVVRGDSAAYFCASSLLETQYFGPGTRLLVL.

The chain carries TRBV24-1 and TRBJ2-1, with D unresolved. CDR3 length equals 11 residues. Trimming shortened V by 3 bases and J by 8 bases, and 4 bases separated the two germline ends. In germline, CDR1 is KGHDR, CDR2 SFDVKD. CDR3 protein: CATSDQDEQFF. The CDR3 DNA reads TGTGCCACCAGTGATCAGGATGAGCAGTTCTTC.

This clonotype was seen ten or more times. The genes are TRBV18 and TRBJ1-1; D may be TRBD1 (5 bases). The CDR3 consists of 13 residues. Germline CDR1 and CDR2: KGHSH and LQKENI. Trimming left V 3 bases short and J 4 bases short, with 9 bases between. The CDR3 nucleotides read TGTGCCAGCTCACCCCCAGGGAGCACTGAAGCTTTCTTT. Translating gives CASSPPGSTEAFF.

This clonotype has at least ten counts. The rearrangement links TRBV10-2 to TRBJ2-1; TRBD1 agrees at 7 bases. This CDR3 has 12 residues. V was clipped by 6 bases and J by 9 bases; unmatched bases: 5. Germline loops: CDR1 WSHSY, CDR2 SAAADI. The CDR3 is CASSRQGTEQFF. The CDR3 DNA reads TGCGCCAGCAGCCGACAGGGAACTGAGCAGTTCTTC.

The CDR3 loop is CASSEVTATNEKLFF. Here the CDR3 DNA reads TGTGCCAGTAGTGAAGTTACTGCAACTAATGAAAAACTGTTTTTT. The chain joins TRBV19 to TRBJ1-4, with D unresolved. The germline CDR1 and CDR2 sequences are LNHDA and SQIVND (reference sequence). Between the trimmed V and J ends, which lost 5 bases and 0 bases, there was a span of 10 bases. The CDR3 is 15 amino acids. The full variable domain, completed using reference TRBV19 and TRBJ1-4, is DGGITQSPKYLFRKEGQNVTLSCEQNLNHDAMYWYRQDPGQGLRLIYYSQIVNDFQKGDIAEGYSVSREKKESFPLTVTSAQKNPTAFYLCASSEVTATNEKLFFGSGTQLSVL.

The chain employs TRBV6-2 or TRBV6-3 and TRBJ2-1, with 14 bases that match TRBD2. The CDR3 loop spans 16 amino acids. Germline CDR1 MNHEY, CDR2 SVGEGT. The junction had 12 bases not matched to a gene; V was cut back by 5 bases and J by 12 bases. The CDR3 DNA is TGTGCCAGCAGTGCCTCCGGGACTAGCGGGAGAGGTGGGCAGTTCTTC. Its protein is CASSASGTSGRGGQFF.

This clonotype has only a few counts. CDR3 nucleotides: TGCAGTGCTAGAGATCGGATAGTGGGGACTGATGAGCAGTTCTTC. It encodes CSARDRIVGTDEQFF. The chain employs TRBV20-1 and TRBJ2-1; TRBD2 is a possible D gene (6 bases). Germline values: CDR1 DFQATT, CDR2 SNEGSKA (reference sequence). The CDR3 extends over 15 amino acids. V lost 0 bases to trimming and J lost 8 bases, with 17 bases between them.

This clonotype has more than one count but fewer than ten. A much larger clone lies a single base off, so this may be a read error. This chain links TRBV2 with TRBJ1-4, with 9 bases fitting TRBD1. Germline V gene data show CDR1 as SNHLY and CDR2 as FYNNEI. The CDR3 loop spans 14 amino acids. V lost 6 bases, J lost 14 bases, and 13 bases stayed unmatched. For the CDR3, the DNA is TGTGCCAGCAGCGGGACAGGGTTGAATGAAGAGCTGTTTTTT. It specifies CASSGTGLNEELFF. Combining the CDR3 with reference TRBV2 and TRBJ1-4 gives the whole variable domain EPEVTQTPSHQVTQMGQEVILRCVPISNHLYFYWYRQILGQKVEFLVSFYNNEISEKSEIFDDQFSVERPDGSNFTLKIRSTKLEDSAMYFCASSGTGLNEELFFGSGTQLSVL.

This clonotype was detected many times. V is TRBV28 and J is TRBJ2-5; 7 bases are a match to TRBD1. Germline CDR1 MDHEN, CDR2 SYDVKM. This CDR3 spans 14 amino acids. Unmatched junction bases numbered 9, after V lost 6 bases and J lost 5 bases. The CDR3 loop reads CASSQTGFEETQYF. In DNA, the CDR3 is TGTGCCAGCAGCCAGACAGGGTTTGAGGAGACCCAGTACTTC.

This clonotype was counted a few times. The V and J genes are TRBV19 and TRBJ2-3, with D perhaps matching TRBD2 (6 bases). The V and J ends lost 8 bases and 1 base respectively, with 16 bases between them. From germline, CDR1 is LNHDA and CDR2 SQIVND (reference sequence). CDR3 size: 15 residues. DNA of the CDR3: TGTGCCAGTGACCCGGGGGTCGTGGGCACAGATACGCAGTATTTT. This sequence encodes CASDPGVVGTDTQYF.

Notes on this clonotype: A much larger clone lies a single base off, so this may be a read error. J is TRBJ1-2 and V is TRBV28; weak D call: TRBD1 (5 bases). The V end lost 1 base, the J end lost 8 bases, and 14 bases lay between the germline ends. CDR1 is MDHEN, CDR2 SYDVKM, per germline. The CDR3 totals 14 residues. The CDR3: CASSLYGGGWGYTF. The DNA for the CDR3 is TGTGCCAGCAGTTTATACGGGGGTGGCTGGGGCTACACCTTC.

Only a few counts were recorded for this clonotype. V usage is TRBV5-4 and J usage is TRBJ2-2, with 8 bases matching TRBD2. The CDR3 spans 16 residues. With 0 bases clipped from V and 1 base from J, the junction kept 2 bases outside the gene matches. Germline V CDR1 and CDR2: SGHNT, YYREEE (reference sequence). This CDR3 reads CASSLVGLGNTGELFF. CDR3 nucleotide sequence: TGTGCCAGCAGCTTGGTGGGACTAGGGAACACCGGGGAGCTGTTTTTT. Full variable domain (outside the CDR3, taken from reference TRBV5-4 and TRBJ2-2): ETGVTQSPTHLIKTRGQQVTLRCSSQSGHNTVSWYQQALGQGPQFIFQYYREEENGRGNFPPRFSGLQFPNYSSELNVNALELDDSALYLCASSLVGLGNTGELFFGEGSRLTVL.

This clonotype was observed at least ten times. V and J are TRBV11-2 and TRBJ2-3, with D possibly being TRBD2 (6 bases). Germline loops: CDR1 SGHAT, CDR2 FQNNGV. The CDR3 runs to 15 residues. V was trimmed by 3 bases and J by 4 bases, leaving 14 bases between them. The CDR3 sequence: CASSFLLASPDTQYF. The CDR3 DNA reads TGTGCCAGCAGCTTTCTACTAGCCTCTCCAGATACGCAGTATTTT. Supplemented by reference TRBV11-2 and TRBJ2-3, the full variable domain reads EAGVAQSPRYKIIEKRQSVAFWCNPISGHATLYWYQQILGQGPKLLIQFQNNGVVDDSQLPKDRFSAERLKGVDSTLKIQPAKLEDSAVYLCASSFLLASPDTQYFGPGTRLTVL.

This clonotype has just a few counts. V is TRBV3-1 and J is TRBJ2-1; 12 nucleotides agree with TRBD2. The CDR3 spans 16 residues. Germline assignment: CDR1 LGHDT and CDR2 YNNKEL (reference sequence). Trimming removed 1 base from V and 9 bases from J; junction bases left unmatched: 7. The CDR3 DNA reads as TGTGCCAGCAGCCAAGGGCTAGCGGGAGGGCCGGGTGAGCAGTTCTTC. Protein: CASSQGLAGGPGEQFF.

In its sample, this clonotype was seen many times. The chain employs TRBV20-1 and TRBJ2-3; D is possibly TRBD2 (5 bases). Trimming took 4 bases from V and 4 from J, leaving 12 bases between them. Per germline, CDR1 DFQATT and CDR2 SNEGSKA (reference sequence). CDR3 length: 13 amino acids. Written as DNA, the CDR3 is TGCAGTGCTACGCAAGGACTCCCAGATACGCAGTATTTT. Translating gives CSATQGLPDTQYF.

As for this clonotype: A single base separates this from a much larger clone, so it may be a read error. The chain has TRBV28 and TRBJ1-5, with D unclear. This CDR3 is 13 amino acids long. CDR1 MDHEN and CDR2 SYDVKM come from the germline V gene. CDR3 bases: TGTGCCAGCAGTTTCCGGGGTAGCCAGCCCCAGCCTTTT. Translating it yields CASSFRGSQPQPF.

About this clonotype itself: This may stem from a read error, because a much larger clone lies one nucleotide away. The rearrangement uses TRBV3-1 and TRBJ2-3, with 7 nucleotides matching TRBD2. Germline CDR1 LGHDT, CDR2 YNNKEL (reference sequence). Trimming cost V 6 bases and J 2 bases; bases outside gene matches: 8. The CDR3 extends over 15 amino acids. Here the CDR3 reads CASRPERGHTDTQYF. Written as DNA, the CDR3 is TGTGCCAGCAGGCCGGAGCGGGGCCACACAGATACGCAGTATTTT.

This clonotype was counted many times. V and J are TRBV7-2 and TRBJ2-1; D unclear. Trimming took off 1 base at V and 9 bases at J, with 7 bases between the two ends. The germline V gene encodes CDR1 SGHTA and CDR2 FQGNSA. The CDR3 has 12 amino acids. The DNA of the CDR3 is TGTGCCAGCAGCTTAGGTATAGGTGAGCAGTTCTTC. Its translation: CASSLGIGEQFF.

On this clonotype itself: A read error is likely, as this CDR3 ends without the conserved phenylalanine or tryptophan. The chain joins TRBV29-1 to TRBJ2-2, with a weak D call TRBD2 (5 bases). From germline, CDR1 is SQVTM and CDR2 ANQGSEA. The length of the CDR3 is 13 residues. The CDR3 region has the DNA TGCAGCGTTGGAATCGGGAACACCGTGGAGCTGTTTTAT. It yields the protein CSVGIGNTVELFY.

Ten or more counts support this clonotype. V gene TRBV7-9 combines with J gene TRBJ2-1; D may be TRBD2 (5 bases). CDR3 length: 15 amino acids. The V end was cut by 8 bases, the J end by 8 bases, with 22 bases between. CDR1 is SEHNR, CDR2 FQNEAQ, per germline (reference sequence). CDR3 region: CASSNRAGGSDEQFF. The CDR3 nucleotides are TGTGCCAGCTCCAACCGGGCAGGCGGGTCGGATGAGCAGTTCTTC.

To note about this clonotype: This may be a read error: a much more frequent sequence differs by one nucleotide. The chain joins TRBV10-3 to TRBJ1-1, with 7 bases fitting TRBD1. From germline, CDR1 is ENHRY and CDR2 SYGVKD. This CDR3 spans 13 amino acids. The CDR3 region is CAIRGTEDTGAFF. Here the CDR3 DNA reads TGTGCCATCAGAGGGACAGAGGACACTGGAGCTTTCTTT.

The gene calls are TRBV5-1 and TRBJ2-1, with TRBD2 identical over 11 bases. This CDR3 has 15 residues. Germline CDR1 is SGHRS and CDR2 is YFSETQ. The junction had 7 bases not matched to a gene; V was cut back by 3 bases and J by 8 bases. CDR3 sequence: CASSSIAGGSYEQFF. CDR3 bases: TGCGCCAGCAGCTCTATAGCGGGAGGGAGCTATGAGCAGTTCTTC.